Below, 22 T cell receptor beta chains from the same sample are listed, as sequenced in a study of T cells expressing NK-cell markers. TCRdb reworked the 5' RACE reads into one entry per CDR3 protein, no DNA. The sample holds over 250,000 distinct CDR3 sequences. The source material was blood T cells: a sorted CD56 or NKG2C T cell subset, CD4+ or CD8+ T cells, or bulk PBMC T cells (not recorded which). All receptors derive from a woman aged 18 to 75 in good health.

This rearrangement joins TRBV20-1 to TRBJ2-1; TCRdb indicates TRBD2, and absent DNA this call remains unverified. The CDR3 covers 14 residues. Germline lookup yields CDR1 DFQATT and CDR2 SNEGSKA (reference sequence). This CDR3 reads CSAREIKLAGGQFF.

The V call is TRBV28, the J call TRBJ1-2; TCRdb designates TRBD1, a call that cannot be tested without DNA. Germline V gene sequence: CDR1 MDHEN, CDR2 SYDVKM. This CDR3 has 14 amino acids. The CDR3 sequence: CASSVGQGKDGYTF.

The J gene is TRBJ2-1, the V gene TRBV18; absent DNA, TCRdb's TRBD1 call cannot be checked. This CDR3 region has 16 residues. Germline V gene lookup returns CDR1 KGHSH and CDR2 LQKENI. The CDR3 spells CASSPGLGAKPNEQFF.

V gene TRBV20-1 combines with J gene TRBJ2-3; the D gene TCRdb calls, TRBD2, cannot be checked with no DNA. Germline V gene lookup returns CDR1 DFQATT and CDR2 SNEGSKA (reference sequence). The CDR3 extends over 14 amino acids. The CDR3 loop reads CSARLAGDPDTQYF.

This chain connects TRBV29-1 to TRBJ2-2. This CDR3 has 14 residues. CDR1 and CDR2 from the germline V gene are SQVTM and ANQGSEA. CDR3: CSAIKNLNTGELFF.

The chain joins TRBV2 to TRBJ1-5; the TCRdb D gene call, TRBD1, has no DNA to confirm it. CDR1 is SNHLY and CDR2 is FYNNEI in the germline V gene. The CDR3 extends over 15 amino acids. The CDR3 is CASRGQGTSNQPQHF.

The chain couples TRBV7-3 to TRBJ1-6. The CDR3 covers 12 residues. Germline values: CDR1 SGHTA, CDR2 FQGTGA. This chain's CDR3 is CASSIINSPLHF.

V gene TRBV6-1 combines with J gene TRBJ1-5; TCRdb picks TRBD1, but there is no DNA to check that call. Germline CDR1 MNHNS, CDR2 SASEGT. The CDR3 runs to 14 residues. The CDR3 is CASRQGRENQPQHF.

V is TRBV3-1 and J is TRBJ2-3; checking the TCRdb D call of TRBD2 is not possible without DNA. The CDR3 length is 15 residues. Per germline, CDR1 LGHDT and CDR2 YNNKEL (reference sequence). The CDR3 spells CASTIAGGTSDTQYF.

The rearrangement joins TRBV12-3 or TRBV12-4 to TRBJ2-3; TCRdb names TRBD2, which stays unverified in the absence of DNA. This CDR3 is 17 amino acids long. The CDR3 loop is CASSPGRTSGVADTQYF.

The chain joins TRBV29-1 to TRBJ1-4; the D gene TCRdb calls, TRBD1, cannot be checked with no DNA. CDR3 length: 13 residues. Germline-derived CDR1 and CDR2 are SQVTM and ANQGSEA. The CDR3 here is CSVRRGQREKLFF.

The genes are TRBV9 and TRBJ2-3; the D call of TRBD1 rests on TCRdb alone, since no DNA is present to check it. This CDR3 has 15 amino acids. The germline CDR1 and CDR2 sequences are SGDLS and YYNGEE. CDR3: CASSPTGFLPDTQYF.

The chain uses TRBV12-3 or TRBV12-4 and TRBJ2-3. The CDR3 has 15 amino acids. CDR3 region: CASISAGLLTDTQYF.

This sequence joins TRBV12-3 or TRBV12-4 and TRBJ2-3; the D call from TCRdb, TRBD1, cannot be confirmed without DNA. This CDR3 has 16 residues. This chain's CDR3 is CASINRDLTSTDTQYF.

This CDR3 is CSAPSWGKNTGELFF. This chain joins TRBV20-1 and TRBJ2-2; TCRdb reports TRBD2, a call that lacks DNA to check it against. Germline assignment: CDR1 DFQATT and CDR2 SNEGSKA (reference sequence). The length of the CDR3 is 15 residues.

The chain is built from TRBV4-3 and TRBJ1-1; absent DNA, TCRdb's TRBD1 call cannot be checked. This CDR3 is built from 16 residues. In germline, CDR1 is LGHNA, CDR2 YSLEER. This CDR3 is CASSQGGQGANTEAFF.

The rearrangement uses TRBV10-3 and TRBJ2-3; TCRdb names TRBD1, which stays unverified in the absence of DNA. The CDR3 spans 13 residues. The germline CDR1 and CDR2 sequences are ENHRY and SYGVKD. CDR3 residues: CATSGGSTDTQYF.

The rearrangement links TRBV20-1 to TRBJ2-7; without DNA, the TCRdb call of TRBD2 cannot be checked. Looked up from germline, CDR1 is DFQATT and CDR2 is SNEGSKA (reference sequence). This CDR3 has 15 residues. This CDR3 reads CSARVPGGSRYEQYF.

The J gene is TRBJ2-7, the V gene TRBV10-2; TCRdb's D call, TRBD1, is unchecked because there is no DNA. Germline V gene lookup returns CDR1 WSHSY and CDR2 SAAADI. The CDR3 has 12 residues. The CDR3: CASHISGLEQYF.

The chain carries TRBV7-8 and TRBJ2-2; TCRdb's assignment of TRBD2 cannot be checked, as there is no DNA. CDR3 size: 14 residues. CDR1 SGHVS and CDR2 FQNEAQ come from the germline V gene. The CDR3 protein is CASSLNGRAGELFF.

The rearrangement uses TRBV7-2 and TRBJ1-6. Looked up from germline, CDR1 is SGHTA and CDR2 is FQGNSA. CDR3 size: 14 residues. Here the CDR3 reads CASSYSGPNSPLHF.

The rearrangement joins TRBV12-3 or TRBV12-4 to TRBJ1-1; TCRdb's D call of TRBD1 is untestable without DNA. The CDR3 is 14 amino acids. The chain's CDR3 is CASTKGLGNTEAFF.